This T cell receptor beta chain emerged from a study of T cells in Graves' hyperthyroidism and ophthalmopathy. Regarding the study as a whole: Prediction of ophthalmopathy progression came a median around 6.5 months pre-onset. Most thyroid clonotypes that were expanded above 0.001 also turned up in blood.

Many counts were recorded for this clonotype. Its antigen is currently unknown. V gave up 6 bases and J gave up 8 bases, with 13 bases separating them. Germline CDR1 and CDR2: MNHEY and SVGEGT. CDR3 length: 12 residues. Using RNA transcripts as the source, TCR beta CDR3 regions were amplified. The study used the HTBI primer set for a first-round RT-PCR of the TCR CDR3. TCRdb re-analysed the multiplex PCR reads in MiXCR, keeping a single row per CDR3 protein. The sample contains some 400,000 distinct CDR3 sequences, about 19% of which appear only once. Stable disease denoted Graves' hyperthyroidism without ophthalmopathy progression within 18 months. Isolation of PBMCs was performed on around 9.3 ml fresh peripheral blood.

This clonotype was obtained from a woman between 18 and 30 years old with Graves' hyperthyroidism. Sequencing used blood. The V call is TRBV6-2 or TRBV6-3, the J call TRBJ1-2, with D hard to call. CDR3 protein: CASRASGRGYTF. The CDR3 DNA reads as TGTGCCAGCAGAGCCTCCGGCCGGGGCTACACCTTC.